This note documents a single TCR beta chain sequence. Generated by immunoSEQ multiplex PCR, the TCRdb table keeps only in-frame clones and is missing some. This sample has some 2,000,000 clones; about 95% occur once, and the top ten carry around 1.1%. The data belong to a study of shared clonotypes between healthy human individuals. Germline V gene data show CDR1 as SGHRS and CDR2 as YFSETQ. This CDR3 contains 16 residues. V lost 0 bases, J lost 1 base, and 5 bases stayed unmatched. The naive CD8 subset, CD45RO-negative cells positively selected for CCR7, excluded terminally differentiated effector memory CD45RA+ cells.

The source of this sequence is a man aged 18 to 35 in good health. The rearrangement links TRBV5-1 to TRBJ2-7, with 9 bases matching TRBD2. Sequenced sample: naive CD8+ T cells sorted from blood. DNA for the CDR3: TGCGCCAGCAGCTTGGTGGAGACTAGCGGATCCTACGAGCAGTACTTC. As protein: CASSLVETSGSYEQYF.